The 12 T cell receptor beta chains in this list originate from one sample, sequenced in a study of cytomegalovirus exposure and HLA in healthy donors. With 60 Vbeta and 13 Jbeta primers, the PCR was carried out. Assay: immunoSEQ multiplex PCR; the TCRdb copy retains only in-frame clones and omits some. The table includes roughly 150,000 clones, 80% to 85% detected once. Source material: PBMCs. These receptors were collected from a man younger than 45 in good health and CMV-seronegative.

On this clone itself: One end of the junction varies from germline; a read error may be responsible. Other DNA sequences in this sample translate to the same CDR3. The V gene is TRBV10-3, the J gene TRBJ2-3, with D possibly being TRBD2 (6 bases). This CDR3 has 17 residues. Germline values: CDR1 ENHRY, CDR2 SYGVKD. The CDR3 reads CAISESQGGLGTDTQYF. CDR3 DNA: TGTGCCATCAGCGAGTCGCAGGGAGGTTTGGGCACAGATACGCAGTATTTT.

V and J are TRBV6-4 and TRBJ2-3; tentative D call: TRBD2 (6 bases). The germline V gene has CDR1 MRHNA and CDR2 SNTAGT. This CDR3 region has 13 residues. V shed 3 bases and J shed 2 bases, with 6 bases lying between them. The CDR3 sequence: CASSERDTDTQYF. Here the CDR3 DNA reads TGTGCCAGCAGTGAGCGGGACACAGATACGCAGTATTTT.

The gene calls are TRBV5-1 and TRBJ2-7; D remains unclear. This CDR3 region has 14 residues. Trimming took off 1 base at V and 6 bases at J, with 14 bases between the two ends. Germline loops: CDR1 SGHRS, CDR2 YFSETQ. The CDR3 DNA is TGCGCCAGCAGCTTGAATGCCCGATCGGGCGAGCAGTACTTC. This codes for CASSLNARSGEQYF.

The V call is TRBV28, the J call TRBJ2-3, with D unclear. Germline V gene sequence: CDR1 MDHEN, CDR2 SYDVKM. The CDR3 contains 13 residues. V lost 6 bases to trimming and J lost 1 base, with 8 bases between them. The CDR3 reads CASRNSGTDTQYF. For the CDR3, the DNA is TGTGCCAGCAGGAACTCTGGCACAGATACGCAGTATTTT. Looking up the rest from reference TRBV28 and TRBJ2-3 gives the full variable domain: DVKVTQSSRYLVKRTGEKVFLECVQDMDHENMFWYRQDPGLGLRLIYFSYDVKMKEKGDIPEGYSVSREKKERFSLILESASTNQTSMYLCASRNSGTDTQYFGPGTRLTVL.

The V gene is TRBV4-1, the J gene TRBJ2-1; a weak D match, TRBD2 (6 bases). The CDR3 spans 18 residues. Germline CDR1 reads MGHRA; CDR2 reads YSYEKL. Trimming left V 0 bases short and J 3 bases short, with 18 bases between. CDR3 region: CASSQDPGGMIYYNEQFF. CDR3 nucleotide sequence: TGCGCCAGCAGCCAAGACCCAGGCGGGATGATATACTACAATGAGCAGTTCTTC.

V is TRBV5-1 and J is TRBJ1-2; perhaps TRBD1 as D (6 bases). The CDR3 runs 15 residues. Trimming removed 3 bases from V and 3 bases from J, with 15 bases in between. Germline values: CDR1 SGHRS, CDR2 YFSETQ. The CDR3 DNA is TGCGCCAGCAGCTCGATAGGACAGATGGACTATGGCTACACCTTC. This codes for CASSSIGQMDYGYTF.

V is TRBV4-2 and J is TRBJ2-1; the match to TRBD2 covers 8 bases. Germline CDR1 is LGHNA and CDR2 is YNFKEQ. Trimming removed 2 bases from V and 5 bases from J; junction bases left unmatched: 23. CDR3 length: 21 residues. CDR3 sequence (DNA): TGTGCCAGCAGCCAACGAGGACAGCGACCATCGCGGGGGGTTAGGGACAATGAGCAGTTCTTC. Translating gives CASSQRGQRPSRGVRDNEQFF.

J is TRBJ1-1 and V is TRBV2, with D perhaps matching TRBD1 (6 bases). The germline V gene encodes CDR1 SNHLY and CDR2 FYNNEI. V was cut by 6 bases and J by 5 bases, with 13 bases left in between. This CDR3 spans 13 amino acids. Here the CDR3 reads CASSPGGATEAFF. CDR3 coding DNA: TGTGCCAGCAGCCCTGGGGGGGCTACTGAAGCTTTCTTT.

This chain links TRBV5-1 with TRBJ2-5; 11 bases are a match to TRBD2. V gave up 7 bases and J gave up 2 bases; unmatched junction bases: 1. The CDR3 extends over 13 amino acids. Germline assignment: CDR1 SGHRS and CDR2 YFSETQ. The CDR3 loop reads CASGTSGQETQYF. In DNA form, the CDR3 reads TGCGCCAGCGGGACTAGCGGTCAAGAGACCCAGTACTTC.

The V and J genes are TRBV7-6 and TRBJ2-7, with a tentative D call TRBD1 (6 bases). CDR3 length equals 17 residues. Germline lookup yields CDR1 SGHVS and CDR2 FNYEAQ. With 4 bases removed from V and 0 bases from J, the gap between germline ends came to 19 bases. The DNA of the CDR3 is TGTGCCAGCAGCTCGTCAGGAGGACAGAGAAACTCCTACGAGCAGTACTTC. Its translation is CASSSSGGQRNSYEQYF.

The rearrangement joins TRBV7-9 to TRBJ1-3; TRBD1 agrees at 9 bases. Germline V gives CDR1 SEHNR, CDR2 FQNEAQ (reference sequence). The V segment lost 5 bases and the J segment 10 bases; nucleotides outside the gene matches: 9. CDR3 length: 14 amino acids. Here the CDR3 reads CASSLGTGKKTIYF. CDR3 DNA sequence: TGTGCCAGCAGCCTCGGGACAGGGAAAAAGACCATATATTTT.

The genes are TRBV18 and TRBJ2-2; TRBD2 aligns across 7 bases. Trimming at V came to 5 bases and at J to 4 bases, leaving 7 bases not matched to a gene. The CDR3 is 15 amino acids. Germline V gives CDR1 KGHSH, CDR2 LQKENI. CDR3 DNA sequence: TGTGCCAGCTCAGCAGCGGGGTCGCGCACCGGGGAGCTGTTTTTT. The encoded protein is CASSAAGSRTGELFF.